The 5 T cell receptor beta chains listed next were all sequenced from one sample in a study of identical twins. Using its own MiXCR run on the 5' RACE reads, TCRdb lists one record per CDR3 protein. This sample yields hundreds of thousands of distinct CDR3 sequences, of which about 7% are seen a single time; about 3.6% belongs to the top ten. This sample also belongs to another study, concerning yellow fever vaccine responses in identical twins.

Sequenced sample: memory (CD45RO+) T cells sorted from blood. These receptors were obtained from a woman under 30 in good health.

V usage is TRBV10-3 and J usage is TRBJ1-1; D possibly corresponds to TRBD1 (6 bases). Germline V gene data show CDR1 as ENHRY and CDR2 as SYGVKD. Trimming stripped 10 bases from V and 2 bases from J, with 17 bases between. The CDR3 covers 14 residues. CDR3 sequence: CATGASGINTEAFF. The CDR3 DNA sequence: TGTGCCACGGGGGCAAGTGGGATTAACACTGAAGCTTTCTTT.

This clonotype was recorded many times. The genes are TRBV11-2 and TRBJ1-6; D gene unclear. The length of the CDR3 is 14 residues. V was pared by 1 base and J by 3 bases, with 4 bases between. Germline-derived CDR1 and CDR2 are SGHAT and FQNNGV. CDR3 in amino acids: CASSLVNYNSPLHF. CDR3 nucleotide sequence: TGTGCCAGCAGCTTAGTTAACTATAATTCACCCCTCCACTTT.

The sample holds a few counts of this clonotype. CDR3 region: CSAHSGTGPYNEQFF. The CDR3 DNA follows: TGCAGTGCTCATTCCGGGACAGGGCCCTACAATGAGCAGTTCTTC. The chain combines TRBV20-1 with TRBJ2-1, with TRBD1 identical over 9 bases. After removal of 5 bases from V and 2 bases from J, the junction contained 7 bases not matched to a gene. This CDR3 has 15 residues. Germline CDR1 and CDR2: DFQATT and SNEGSKA (reference sequence).

This clonotype was recorded a few times. The chain uses TRBV6-5 and TRBJ2-4, with D tentatively TRBD1 or TRBD2 (5 bases each). This CDR3 is 16 amino acids long. V was pared by 0 bases and J by 6 bases, with 15 bases between. Germline V gives CDR1 MNHEY, CDR2 SVGAGI. In DNA, the CDR3 is TGTGCCAGCAGTTACTCTCTTTGGGACCTGGGAAACATTCAGTACTTC. It is translated as CASSYSLWDLGNIQYF.

The chain combines TRBV20-1 with TRBJ2-3; no reliable D call. The CDR3 sequence is 14 residues long. The germline V gene has CDR1 DFQATT and CDR2 SNEGSKA (reference sequence). V was trimmed by 3 bases and J by 0 bases, leaving 10 bases between them. The CDR3 spells CSASGWTSTDTQYF. CDR3 DNA: TGCAGTGCTAGCGGCTGGACCAGCACAGATACGCAGTATTTT.